This T cell receptor beta chain comes out of a study of radiotherapy plus CTLA-4 blockade in lung cancer (dated by TCRdb to the late 2010s). Study-wide context: Objective responses were observed in 15% to 20% of enrolled patients, and disease control was achieved in 31%.

Library preparation employed the immunoSEQ multiplex PCR assay. The source is immuneACCESS, and TCRdb retained only in-frame sequences with V and J called. Part of the clones is not carried over; for the studies checked, unresolved V genes explain less than half of this, and the remainder is unexplained. The sample includes 50,000 to 85,000 clones, with under 85% observed a single time. The ten largest make up less than 4.5% of the sample. Notes on this clone: Its antigen is unknown. Base qualities are missing; no much larger clone stands one base away.

Focal radiation therapy combined with CTLA-4 blockade (ipilimumab) was tested in patients with chemo-refractory metastatic non-small-cell lung cancer. CDR1 and CDR2 (LNHDA, SQIVND) derive from the germline V gene (reference sequence). The CDR3, cysteine through phenylalanine, is 15 amino acids long. Only the CDR3 part of the read is kept: 45 bases, read in frame from the first base. V is pared back by 5 bases and J by 3 bases, with 16 bases lying between the germline termini. The research as a whole found: TCR clones derived from tumors expanded in peripheral blood after treatment with radiotherapy and ipilimumab. The strongest predictors of response were reported to be early dynamic shifts in blood T cell clones along with a rise in serum interferon-beta following radiation.

The source material was peripheral blood, sampled from a patient treated with radiotherapy plus ipilimumab. This clonotype was obtained from a human donor with non-small cell lung cancer who had a partial response to radiotherapy plus ipilimumab. The chain is assembled from TRBV19 and TRBJ1-2; TRBD1 is perhaps the D gene, given 5 matching bases. The bases read TGTGCCAGTAGTTCCCATCCGGGGGTAGACTATGGCTACACCTTC. This yields the protein CASSSHPGVDYGYTF.